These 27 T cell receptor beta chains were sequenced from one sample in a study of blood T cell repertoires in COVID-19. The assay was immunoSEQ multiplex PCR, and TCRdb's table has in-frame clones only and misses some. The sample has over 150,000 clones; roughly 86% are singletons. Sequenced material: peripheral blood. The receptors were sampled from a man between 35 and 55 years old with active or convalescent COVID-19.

Written as DNA, the CDR3 is TGTGCCAGCAGCCCACGGACTCGTTACAATGAGCAGTTCTTC. This translates into CASSPRTRYNEQFF. The genes are TRBV11-2 and TRBJ2-1, with D maybe TRBD2 (5 bases). V was trimmed by 5 bases and J by 4 bases, leaving 12 bases between them. This CDR3 has 14 residues. Germline values: CDR1 SGHAT, CDR2 FQNNGV. Combining the CDR3 with reference TRBV11-2 and TRBJ2-1 gives the whole variable domain EAGVAQSPRYKIIEKRQSVAFWCNPISGHATLYWYQQILGQGPKLLIQFQNNGVVDDSQLPKDRFSAERLKGVDSTLKIQPAKLEDSAVYLCASSPRTRYNEQFFGPGTRLTVL.

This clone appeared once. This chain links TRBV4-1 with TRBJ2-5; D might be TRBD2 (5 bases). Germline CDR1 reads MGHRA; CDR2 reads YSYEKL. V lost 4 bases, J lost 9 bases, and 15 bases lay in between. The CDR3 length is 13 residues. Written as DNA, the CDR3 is TGCGCCAGCAGCCCCGGACGGGAAGGAGCCCAGTACTTC. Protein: CASSPGREGAQYF.

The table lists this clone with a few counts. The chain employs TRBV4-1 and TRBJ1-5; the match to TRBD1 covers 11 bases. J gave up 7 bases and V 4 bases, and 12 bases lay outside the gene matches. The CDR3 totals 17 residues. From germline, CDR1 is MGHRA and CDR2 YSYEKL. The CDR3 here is CASSLQTGTGGRQPQHF. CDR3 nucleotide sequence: TGCGCCAGCAGCCTTCAAACCGGGACAGGGGGGAGGCAGCCCCAGCATTTT.

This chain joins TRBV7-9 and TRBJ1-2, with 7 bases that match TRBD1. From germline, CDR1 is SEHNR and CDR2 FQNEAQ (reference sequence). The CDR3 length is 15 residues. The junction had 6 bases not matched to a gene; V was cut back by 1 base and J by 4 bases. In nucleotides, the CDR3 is TGTGCCAGCAGCTTAGTCCCGGGACAGAGCTATGGCTACACCTTC. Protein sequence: CASSLVPGQSYGYTF.

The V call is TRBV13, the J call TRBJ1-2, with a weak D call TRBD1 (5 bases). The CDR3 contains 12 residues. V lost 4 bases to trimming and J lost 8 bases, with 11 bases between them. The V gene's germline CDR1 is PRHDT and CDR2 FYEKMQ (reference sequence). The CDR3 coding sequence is TGTGCCAGCAGCTCGACAGTATCCGGCTACACCTTC. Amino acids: CASSSTVSGYTF.

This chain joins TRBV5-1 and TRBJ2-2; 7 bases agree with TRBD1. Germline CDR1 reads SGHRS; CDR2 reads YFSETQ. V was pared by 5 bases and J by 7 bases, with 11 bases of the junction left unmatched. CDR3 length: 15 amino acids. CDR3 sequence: CASRTGTVVSGELFF. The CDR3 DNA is TGCGCCAGCAGAACCGGGACAGTAGTCAGCGGGGAGCTGTTTTTT.

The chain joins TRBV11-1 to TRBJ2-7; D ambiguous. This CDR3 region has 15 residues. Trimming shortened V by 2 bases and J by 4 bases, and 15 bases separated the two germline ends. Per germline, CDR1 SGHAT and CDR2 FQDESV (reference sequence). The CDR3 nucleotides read TGTGCCAGCAGCTTAAGGAGATTGAACCTTTACGAGCAGTACTTC. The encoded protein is CASSLRRLNLYEQYF.

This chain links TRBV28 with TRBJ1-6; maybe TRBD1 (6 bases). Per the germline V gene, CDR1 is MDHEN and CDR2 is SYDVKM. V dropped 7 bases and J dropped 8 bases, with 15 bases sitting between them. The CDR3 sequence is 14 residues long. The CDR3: CASTPDRWDSPLHF. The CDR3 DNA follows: TGTGCCAGCACCCCGGACAGATGGGATTCACCCCTCCACTTT.

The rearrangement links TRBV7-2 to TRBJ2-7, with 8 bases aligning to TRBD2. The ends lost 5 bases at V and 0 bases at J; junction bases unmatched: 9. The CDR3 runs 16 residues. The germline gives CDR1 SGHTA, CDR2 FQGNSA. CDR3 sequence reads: CASSHRGGGSSYEQYF. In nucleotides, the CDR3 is TGTGCCAGCAGCCACCGCGGCGGGGGGTCCTCCTACGAGCAGTACTTC.

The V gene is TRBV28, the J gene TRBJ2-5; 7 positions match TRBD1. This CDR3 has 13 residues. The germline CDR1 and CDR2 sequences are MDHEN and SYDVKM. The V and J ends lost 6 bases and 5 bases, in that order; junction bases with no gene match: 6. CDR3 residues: CASRRQGSETQYF. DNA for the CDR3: TGTGCCAGCAGACGACAGGGCTCCGAGACCCAGTACTTC. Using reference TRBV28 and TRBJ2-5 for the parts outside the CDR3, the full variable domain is DVKVTQSSRYLVKRTGEKVFLECVQDMDHENMFWYRQDPGLGLRLIYFSYDVKMKEKGDIPEGYSVSREKKERFSLILESASTNQTSMYLCASRRQGSETQYFGPGTRLLVL.

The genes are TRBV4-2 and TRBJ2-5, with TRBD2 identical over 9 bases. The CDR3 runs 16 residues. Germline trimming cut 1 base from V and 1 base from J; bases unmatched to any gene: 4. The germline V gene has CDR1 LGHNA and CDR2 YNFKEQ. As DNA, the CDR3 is TGTGCCAGCAGCCAAGTATTTAGCGGGGGCCAAGAGACCCAGTACTTC. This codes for CASSQVFSGGQETQYF.

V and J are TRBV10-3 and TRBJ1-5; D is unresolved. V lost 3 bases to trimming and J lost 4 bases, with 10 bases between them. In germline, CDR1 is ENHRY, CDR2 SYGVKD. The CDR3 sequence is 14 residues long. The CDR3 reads CAISDFGQNQPQHF. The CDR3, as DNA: TGTGCCATCAGTGATTTTGGGCAGAATCAGCCCCAGCATTTT.

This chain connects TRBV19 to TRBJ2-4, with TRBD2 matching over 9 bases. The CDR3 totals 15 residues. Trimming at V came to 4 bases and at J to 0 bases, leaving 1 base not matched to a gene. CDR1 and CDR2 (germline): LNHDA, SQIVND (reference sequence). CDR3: CASSSGGVAKNIQYF. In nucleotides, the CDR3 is TGTGCCAGTAGTAGCGGGGGGGTAGCCAAAAACATTCAGTACTTC.

CDR3 DNA sequence: TGTGCCAGCAGTCTAGGATACGAGCAGTACTTC. This gives the protein CASSLGYEQYF. V gene TRBV5-5 combines with J gene TRBJ2-7; no definite D call. V was clipped by 5 bases and J by 4 bases, with 7 bases between them. Germline V CDR1 and CDR2: SGHKS, YYEKEE (reference sequence). There are 11 residues in the CDR3.

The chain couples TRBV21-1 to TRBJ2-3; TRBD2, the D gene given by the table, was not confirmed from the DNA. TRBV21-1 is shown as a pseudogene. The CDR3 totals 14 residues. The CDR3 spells CASSTRGEADTQYF. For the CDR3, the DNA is TGTGCCAGCAGCACGCGGGGTGAGGCAGATACGCAGTATTTT.

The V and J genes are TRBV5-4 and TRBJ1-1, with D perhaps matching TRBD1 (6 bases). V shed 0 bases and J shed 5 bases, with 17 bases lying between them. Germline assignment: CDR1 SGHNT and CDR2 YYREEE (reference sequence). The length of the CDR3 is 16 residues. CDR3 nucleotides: TGTGCCAGCAGCTTGGCCGGGAGGGGGGGGGCGACTGAAGCTTTCTTT. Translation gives CASSLAGRGGATEAFF. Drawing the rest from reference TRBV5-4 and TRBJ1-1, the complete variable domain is ETGVTQSPTHLIKTRGQQVTLRCSSQSGHNTVSWYQQALGQGPQFIFQYYREEENGRGNFPPRFSGLQFPNYSSELNVNALELDDSALYLCASSLAGRGGATEAFFGQGTRLTVV.

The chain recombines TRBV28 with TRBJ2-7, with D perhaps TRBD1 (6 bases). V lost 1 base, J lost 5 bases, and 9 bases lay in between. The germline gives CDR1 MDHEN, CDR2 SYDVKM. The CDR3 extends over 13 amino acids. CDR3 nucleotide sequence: TGTGCCAGCAGTTTATACAGGGACGACGAGCAGTACTTC. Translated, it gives CASSLYRDDEQYF.

The CDR3 loop is CASGSGGNIQYF. In DNA, the CDR3 is TGTGCCAGCGGGTCTGGAGGAAACATTCAGTACTTC. The rearrangement uses TRBV7-2 and TRBJ2-4; D may be TRBD2 (5 bases). V lost 8 bases and J 6 bases, leaving 11 bases between the germline ends. The CDR3 consists of 12 residues. Germline V gene data show CDR1 as SGHTA and CDR2 as FQGNSA. Full variable domain (outside the CDR3, taken from reference TRBV7-2 and TRBJ2-4): GAGVSQSPSNKVTEKGKDVELRCDPISGHTALYWYRQSLGQGLEFLIYFQGNSAPDKSGLPSDRFSAERTGGSVSTLTIQRTQQEDSAVYLCASGSGGNIQYFGAGTRLSVL.

The CDR3 region is CASSVSQGAVEQFF. CDR3 in DNA: TGCGCCAGCAGCGTATCACAGGGGGCGGTTGAGCAGTTCTTC. This sequence joins TRBV5-1 and TRBJ2-1; 9 bases line up with TRBD1. V trimming: 4 bases; J trimming: 9 bases; junction bases outside the gene matches: 8. The CDR3 length is 14 residues. Per germline, CDR1 SGHRS and CDR2 YFSETQ.

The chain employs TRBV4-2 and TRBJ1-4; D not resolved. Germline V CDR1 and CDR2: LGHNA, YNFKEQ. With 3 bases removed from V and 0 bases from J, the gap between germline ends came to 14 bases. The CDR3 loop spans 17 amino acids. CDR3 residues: CASSQGTRPATNEKLFF. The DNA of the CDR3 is TGTGCCAGCAGCCAGGGCACTCGGCCTGCAACTAATGAAAAACTGTTTTTT.

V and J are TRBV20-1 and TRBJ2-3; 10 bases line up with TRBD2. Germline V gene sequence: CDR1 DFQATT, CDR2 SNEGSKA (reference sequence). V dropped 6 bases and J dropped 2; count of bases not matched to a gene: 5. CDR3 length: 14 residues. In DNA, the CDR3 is TGCAGTGCGAGTAGCGGGGGGATCACAGATACGCAGTATTTT. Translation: CSASSGGITDTQYF.

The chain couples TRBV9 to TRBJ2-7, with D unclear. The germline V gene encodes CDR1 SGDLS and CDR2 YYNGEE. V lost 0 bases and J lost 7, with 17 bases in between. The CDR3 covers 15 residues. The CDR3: CASSVGPLPPGEQYF. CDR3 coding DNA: TGTGCCAGCAGCGTAGGGCCTCTTCCACCTGGTGAGCAGTACTTC.

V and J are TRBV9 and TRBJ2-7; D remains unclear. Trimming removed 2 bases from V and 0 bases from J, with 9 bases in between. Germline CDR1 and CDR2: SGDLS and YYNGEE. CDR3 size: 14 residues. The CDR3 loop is CASSVDTASYEQYF. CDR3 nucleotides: TGTGCCAGCAGCGTTGACACCGCCTCCTACGAGCAGTACTTC.

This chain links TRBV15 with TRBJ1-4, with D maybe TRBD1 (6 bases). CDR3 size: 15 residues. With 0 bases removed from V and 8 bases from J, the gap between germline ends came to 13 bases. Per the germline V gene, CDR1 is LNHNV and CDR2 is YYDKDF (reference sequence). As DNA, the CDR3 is TGTGCCACCAGCAGAGAGACAGGAGTTTGGGAAAAACTGTTTTTT. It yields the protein CATSRETGVWEKLFF.

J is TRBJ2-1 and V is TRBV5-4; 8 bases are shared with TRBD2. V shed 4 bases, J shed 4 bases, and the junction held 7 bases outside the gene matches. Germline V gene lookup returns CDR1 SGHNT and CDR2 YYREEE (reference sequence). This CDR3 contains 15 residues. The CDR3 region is CASSQSGGLYNEQFF. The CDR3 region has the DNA TGTGCCAGCAGCCAGAGCGGGGGCCTTTACAATGAGCAGTTCTTC.

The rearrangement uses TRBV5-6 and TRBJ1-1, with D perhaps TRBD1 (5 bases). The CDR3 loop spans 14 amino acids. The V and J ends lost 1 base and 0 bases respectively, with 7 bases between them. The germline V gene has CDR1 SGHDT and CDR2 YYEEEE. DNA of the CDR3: TGTGCCAGCAGCTTGAAGGGGATGAACACTGAAGCTTTCTTT. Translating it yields CASSLKGMNTEAFF.

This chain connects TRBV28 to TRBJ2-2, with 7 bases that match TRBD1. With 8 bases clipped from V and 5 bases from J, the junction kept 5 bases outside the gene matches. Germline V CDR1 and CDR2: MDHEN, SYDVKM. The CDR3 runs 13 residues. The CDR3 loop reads CASRDSWTGELFF. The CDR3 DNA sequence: TGTGCCAGCCGGGACAGCTGGACCGGGGAGCTGTTTTTT.